These 15 T cell receptor beta chains share one sample of origin, sequenced in a study of blood T cells in healthy people across ages (dated by TCRdb to the mid-2010s). Libraries were built with 5' RACE. The data were produced on an Illumina HiSeq 2500. A second PCR of roughly 7 to 12 cycles was performed with a sample-barcoded 5' primer and a J-beta primer mix. In-frame beta chains were kept once TCRdb had trimmed the public reads at Q25 with fastp and called clones with MiXCR. Identical CDR3 proteins give one entry, which carries the most common genes and DNA. Within this sample are hundreds of thousands of distinct CDR3 sequences, with about 55% of them counted one time only. Around 41% of the sample comes from the top ten. Sample: blood. Receptors originate from a man at least 80 years old in good health.

Only a few counts were recorded for this clonotype. The chain employs TRBV27 and TRBJ2-1; 10 nucleotides agree with TRBD2. The germline gives CDR1 MNHEY, CDR2 SMNVEV (reference sequence). V trimming: 5 bases; J trimming: 2 bases; junction bases outside the gene matches: 6. The CDR3 has 16 amino acids. CDR3 residues: CASSLSAGGAYNEQFF. The CDR3 nucleotides are TGTGCCAGCAGTCTCTCAGCGGGAGGGGCCTACAATGAGCAGTTCTTC.

The chain combines TRBV20-1 with TRBJ2-1; 13 bases agree with TRBD2. The tail of the sequence fits TRBJ2-7 better, so the J call may be wrong. The germline gives CDR1 DFQATT, CDR2 SNEGSKA (reference sequence). This CDR3 spans 14 amino acids. In DNA, the CDR3 is TGCAGTGCTAGCCGGGGACTAGCGGGGACGGAGCAGTACTTC. As protein: CSASRGLAGTEQYF.

This chain links TRBV11-1 with TRBJ2-3; D ambiguous. Germline V gene sequence: CDR1 SGHAT, CDR2 FQDESV (reference sequence). Trimming pared 0 bases from V and 2 bases from J, leaving 12 bases between. The CDR3 is 16 amino acids. Here the CDR3 reads CASSLAVPRITDTQYF. CDR3 nucleotides: TGTGCCAGCAGCTTAGCGGTTCCCCGAATCACAGATACGCAGTATTTT.

This clonotype was recorded only once. The V gene is TRBV7-8, the J gene TRBJ1-5, with 7 bases identical to TRBD1. The CDR3 sequence is 16 residues long. With V trimmed by 2 bases and J by 0 bases, 4 bases remained unmatched. Germline CDR1 SGHVS, CDR2 FQNEAQ. The CDR3 DNA reads TGTGCCAGCAGCTTAATAGGGACAGCTAGCAATCAGCCCCAGCATTTT. As protein: CASSLIGTASNQPQHF.

The sample holds one count of this clonotype. The gene calls are TRBV27 and TRBJ1-1; tentatively, D is TRBD1 (5 bases). From germline, CDR1 is MNHEY and CDR2 SMNVEV (reference sequence). Trimming pared 5 bases from V and 3 bases from J, leaving 13 bases between. This CDR3 spans 14 amino acids. The CDR3, as DNA: TGTGCCAGCAGTCTATGGGACGGAGACACTGAAGCTTTCTTT. Its translation: CASSLWDGDTEAFF.

The chain employs TRBV11-2 and TRBJ2-7; weak D call: TRBD2 (5 bases). The CDR3 extends over 15 amino acids. Per the germline V gene, CDR1 is SGHAT and CDR2 is FQNNGV. Between the trimmed V and J ends, which lost 5 bases and 0 bases, there was a span of 14 bases. The CDR3 DNA follows: TGTGCCAGCAGCCGGCAACGGGGTAGCTCCTACGAGCAGTACTTC. Translation: CASSRQRGSSYEQYF. Using reference TRBV11-2 and TRBJ2-7 for the parts outside the CDR3, the full variable domain is EAGVAQSPRYKIIEKRQSVAFWCNPISGHATLYWYQQILGQGPKLLIQFQNNGVVDDSQLPKDRFSAERLKGVDSTLKIQPAKLEDSAVYLCASSRQRGSSYEQYFGPGTRLTVT.

This clonotype was counted between two and nine times. DNA of the CDR3: TGCGCCAGCAGCCAAGTAGAGGAGAAGGGACAGGGTTATCCGGGAAACATTCAGTACTTC. Protein product: CASSQVEEKGQGYPGNIQYF. The chain has TRBV4-1 and TRBJ2-7; the match to TRBD1 covers 9 bases. The better agreement between TRBJ2-4 and the DNA end casts doubt on the J call. Germline-derived CDR1 and CDR2 are MGHRA and YSYEKL. The CDR3 spans 20 residues.

The gene calls are TRBV4-1 and TRBJ1-5; D unresolved. This CDR3 has 14 residues. The germline gives CDR1 MGHRA, CDR2 YSYEKL. V was clipped by 2 bases and J by 5 bases, with 10 bases between them. CDR3 bases: TGCGCCAGCAGCCAATGGGCTGGAGATCAGCCCCAGCATTTT. It translates to CASSQWAGDQPQHF.

This clonotype appeared a few times. The V gene is TRBV28, the J gene TRBJ2-5; tentatively, D is TRBD1 (5 bases). The germline V and J ends were trimmed by 7 bases and 3 bases, with 12 bases remaining between them. The germline V gene has CDR1 MDHEN and CDR2 SYDVKM. CDR3 length: 13 amino acids. The CDR3 DNA is TGTGCCAGCAACCCTACAGGCAAAGAGACCCAGTACTTC. Its translation: CASNPTGKETQYF.

As concerns this clonotype: One junction end disagrees with the germline gene, perhaps due to a read error. The CDR3 coding sequence is TGCGCCATCAGCCGTGGACTAGCGGGACCCGATGAGCAGTTCTTC. This sequence encodes CAISRGLAGPDEQFF. The chain recombines TRBV10-3 with TRBJ2-1; 12 nucleotides match TRBD2. The CDR3 is made up of 15 amino acids. Germline-derived CDR1 and CDR2 are ENHRY and SYGVKD.

The rearrangement joins TRBV29-1 to TRBJ2-3; a possible D gene is TRBD2 (6 bases). Germline-derived CDR1 and CDR2 are SQVTM and ANQGSEA. The CDR3 is made up of 13 amino acids. Here the CDR3 reads CGARGRTTYTQYF. DNA of the CDR3: TGCGGCGCCCGGGGACGGACTACGTATACGCAGTATTTT.

V and J are TRBV7-9 and TRBJ2-5; D is possibly TRBD2 (6 bases). The end of the DNA fits TRBJ2-7 better, so the J call may be wrong. Germline V lookup: CDR1 SEHNR, CDR2 FQNEAQ (reference sequence). There are 12 residues in the CDR3. The CDR3 DNA sequence: TGTGCCAGCAGTATGGGACTCTTCGAGCAGTACTTC. It codes for CASSMGLFEQYF.

The rearrangement joins TRBV3-1 to TRBJ2-2; TRBD2 agrees at 10 bases. The ends lost 2 bases at V and 5 bases at J; junction bases unmatched: 5. Germline V gene data show CDR1 as LGHDT and CDR2 as YNNKEL (reference sequence). The CDR3 length is 16 residues. The chain's CDR3 is CASSQRAGGPTGELFF. The CDR3 DNA is TGTGCCAGCAGCCAACGAGCGGGAGGGCCTACCGGGGAGCTGTTTTTT.

The chain is built from TRBV20-1 and TRBJ2-3; the D gene is possibly TRBD1 (5 bases). Germline CDR1 is DFQATT and CDR2 is SNEGSKA (reference sequence). The CDR3 spans 8 residues. CDR3 loop: CNRRYAYF. CDR3 DNA sequence: TGCAACAGGAGATACGCGTATTTT.

The chain couples TRBV7-8 to TRBJ2-7, with 9 bases identical to TRBD1. TRBJ2-4 explains the end of the DNA better; the J call may be wrong. Germline CDR1 and CDR2: SGHVS and FQNEAQ. CDR3 size: 13 residues. The CDR3 DNA reads as TGTGCCAGCAGCTTCGACAGGGGGAACATTCAGTACTTC. Translation: CASSFDRGNIQYF.